This T cell receptor beta chain derives from a study of tumor-infiltrating lymphocytes in localized non-small cell lung cancer (dated by TCRdb to about 2021). Regarding the study in general: Patients whose samples were collected after neoadjuvant chemotherapy, as well as both smokers and never-smokers and several histologies, were included in the cohort. From each patient came resected tumor tissue plus uninvolved lung tissue from that same patient, and the uninvolved lung tissue was described as non-adjacent to the tumor. Flow cytometry, multiplex immunofluorescence, RNA-seq, exome sequencing and proteomics were applied to the same patients as TCR sequencing, which was one of several integrated assays. In total, the ICON cohort consisted of fewer than 180 surgical patients with localized non-small cell lung cancer who had their tumors resected. The paired tumor versus uninvolved lung comparison of immunoSEQ T-cell fraction included some 57 patients.

In the germline V gene (reference sequence), CDR1 corresponds to LNHDA and CDR2 to SQIVND. From the cysteine up to the phenylalanine, the CDR3 has a length of 13 residues. Only the CDR3 region is kept as DNA, spanning 39 bases read in frame from base 1. V is shortened by 4 bases, J by 4 bases, and the region joining them spans 11 bases. Study-level results and caveats: Consistent with immunofluorescence CD3 counts, TCRbeta sequencing supported greater T cell infiltration in tumors than in uninvolved lung tissue. Since assay coverage differed from patient to patient depending on how much tissue was available, TCR sequencing was done for only a subset of the cohort. The TCR-derived T-cell fraction showed no difference between the flow cytometry-defined immunotypes IM1 (good prognosis) and IM2 (poor prognosis). Because different pieces of the same tissue were used for different assays, technical variation could not be separated from intratumor heterogeneity.

About this clone: Its antigen is not yet known. No much larger clonotype is one base removed from it; base qualities were not supplied.

The T-cell fraction in tumor and uninvolved lung tissue was provided by TCR sequencing with the immunoSEQ assay. In the original analysis: For survival analysis, patients were split into high (upper tertile) and low (lower two tertiles) T-cell fraction groups and compared by log-rank test. A signed-rank test was used to check for differences in T-cell fraction between paired tumor and uninvolved lung. The table comes from immuneACCESS by way of TCRdb, which keeps in-frame sequences with V and J called. Part of the clones is missing from these tables; in studies checked, under half for an unresolved V gene and the rest for unknown reasons. The DNA gave D and trimming, while V, J and clone size come from that table. The sample includes a few thousand clones, with more than 60% observed a single time. The top ten clones comprise more than 20% of the sample. Patient enrollment in ICON started in the first half of 2016, and the final patient was enrolled in late 2018. From a subcohort of 60 to 90 patients, fresh tumor and matched uninvolved tissue were collected for in-depth immune analyses, including TCR sequencing. DNA isolated from bulk tissue, without cell sorting, was used for TCR sequencing.

Recombination joined TRBV19 with TRBJ2-7; matching of 6 bases hints at TRBD1 as the D gene. The sequenced sample was uninvolved lung tissue not adjacent to the tumor. This sequence was found in a human donor with non-small cell lung cancer. CDR3 protein: CASSKGQLYEQYF. The sequenced DNA: TGTGCCAGTAGTAAGGGACAACTTTACGAGCAGTACTTC.